Listed below are T cell receptor beta chains from one sample, sequenced in a study of T cell repertoires in cytomegalovirus infection. These TCRs' antigens remain unknown. TCRdb re-called the reads with MiXCR, one entry per CDR3 protein. The sample has about 60,000 distinct CDR3 sequences, just over 20% seen once. This specimen consisted of CD8+ T cells from cultured PBMCs, obtained from culture after CMV antigen stimulation. These receptors were obtained from a human donor in good health (CMV status not recorded). Some clones in this sample may be carry-over from other donors' samples. CDR3s include the opening cysteine and the closing phenylalanine or tryptophan. The D gene is left open where the match is weak. For some rows the clone size is stated as once, few or many, or as a class when expanded; others skip it.

NA	TRBJ1-1	TRBV6-2/TRBV6-3	NA	TGTGCCAGCAGTTACGACGCCACCTACACTGAAGCTTTCTTT	CASSYDATYTEAFF
few	TRBJ1-1	TRBV12-3/TRBV12-4	NA	TGTGCCAGCAGTTTCTGGGATACAGGGAGGAGCGCTGAAGCTTTCTTT	CASSFWDTGRSAEAFF
NA	TRBJ1-5	TRBV6-8	TRBD1	TGTGCCAGCAGTCGTGACAGGGGTCAGCCCCAGCATTTT	CASSRDRGQPQHF
NA	TRBJ2-1	TRBV20-1	NA	TGCAGTGCCCGCCCCGCGACCCTGGGGAAGCCCAATGAGCAGTTCTTC	CSARPATLGKPNEQFF
NA	TRBJ2-5	TRBV6-5	NA	TGTGCCAGCAGCAAATGGGGGTCAGGGACCCAGTACTTC	CASSKWGSGTQYF
few	TRBJ2-5	TRBV7-2	TRBD1	TGTGCCAGCAGCTTCGGCAGGGGGCTAACGGAGACCCAGTACTTC	CASSFGRGLTETQYF
NA	TRBJ1-1	TRBV27	NA	TGTGCCAGCAGTTCCCCCCGGCGGGGAAACACTGAAGCTTTCTTT	CASSSPRRGNTEAFF
NA	TRBJ1-1	TRBV12-3/TRBV12-4	NA	TGTGCCAGCAGTACGGGGCTCCCTGAAGCTTTCTTT	CASSTGLPEAFF
NA	TRBJ2-3	TRBV27	NA	TGTGCCAGCACCCAGGTTAAGGGCGCAGATACGCAGTATTTT	CASTQVKGADTQYF
once	TRBJ2-2	TRBV24-1	NA	TGTGCCACCAGTGATTTGCAAATTGGGGAGCTGTTTTTT	CATSDLQIGELFF
NA	TRBJ2-1	TRBV19	NA	TGTGCCAGTAGTATGGGGGGACCTCACAATGAGCAGTTCTTC	CASSMGGPHNEQFF
few	TRBJ2-1	TRBV7-8	NA	TGTGCCAGCAGCGGCACGTCGGGGACTGGGCTTTTCGATGAGCAGTTCTTC	CASSGTSGTGLFDEQFF
few	TRBJ1-6	TRBV7-9	NA	TGTGCCAGCAGTGGACGAGGCTGGGATTCACCCCTCCACTTT	CASSGRGWDSPLHF
NA	TRBJ2-7	TRBV20-1	NA	TGCAGTGCTAACAGGGCCCAACGGGCCAGCGAGCAGTACTTC	CSANRAQRASEQYF
NA	TRBJ2-3	TRBV2	TRBD2	TGTGCCAGCAGTGAAGCGGTGGGCGGGGGGGCGGTCACAGATACGCAGTATTTT	CASSEAVGGGAVTDTQYF
NA	TRBJ1-1	TRBV6-2/TRBV6-3	NA	TGTGCCAGCAGTTACGAGAGGGAGACGGCTGAAGCTTTCTTT	CASSYERETAEAFF